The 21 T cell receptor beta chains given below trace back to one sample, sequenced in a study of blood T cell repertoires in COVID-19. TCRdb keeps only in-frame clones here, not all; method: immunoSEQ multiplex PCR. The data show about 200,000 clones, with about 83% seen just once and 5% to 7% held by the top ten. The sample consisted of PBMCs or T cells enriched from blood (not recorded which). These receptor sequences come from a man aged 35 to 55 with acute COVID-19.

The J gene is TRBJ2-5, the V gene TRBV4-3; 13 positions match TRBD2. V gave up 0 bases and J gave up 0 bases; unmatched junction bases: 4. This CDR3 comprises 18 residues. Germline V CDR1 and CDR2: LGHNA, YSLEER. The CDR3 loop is CASSQDPTSGGYQETQYF. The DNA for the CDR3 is TGCGCCAGCAGCCAAGATCCGACTAGCGGGGGGTACCAAGAGACCCAGTACTTC.

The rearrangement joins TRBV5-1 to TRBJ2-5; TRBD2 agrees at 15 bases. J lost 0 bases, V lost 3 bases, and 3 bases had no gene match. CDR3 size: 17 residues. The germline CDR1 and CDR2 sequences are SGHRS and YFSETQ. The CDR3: CASSSGLAGGYQETQYF. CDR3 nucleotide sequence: TGCGCCAGCAGCTCCGGACTAGCGGGAGGGTACCAAGAGACCCAGTACTTC.

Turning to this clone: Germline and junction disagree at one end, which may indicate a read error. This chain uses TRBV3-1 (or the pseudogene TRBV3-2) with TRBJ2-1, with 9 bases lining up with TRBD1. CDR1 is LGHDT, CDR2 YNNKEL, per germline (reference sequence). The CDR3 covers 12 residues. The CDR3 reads CASSQDRGSGIF. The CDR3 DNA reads TGTGCCAGCAGCCAGGACAGGGGTTCCGGAATCTTC.

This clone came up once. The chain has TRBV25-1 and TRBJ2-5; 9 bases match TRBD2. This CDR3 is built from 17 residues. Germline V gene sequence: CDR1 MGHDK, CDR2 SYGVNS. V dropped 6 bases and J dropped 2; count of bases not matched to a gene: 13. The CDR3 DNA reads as TGTGCCAGCAGCGCCGCAGGGATGGGACTAGCTCAAGAGACCCAGTACTTC. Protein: CASSAAGMGLAQETQYF. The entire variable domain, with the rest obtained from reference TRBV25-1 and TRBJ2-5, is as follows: EADIYQTPRYLVIGTGKKITLECSQTMGHDKMYWYQQDPGMELHLIHYSYGVNSTEKGDLSSESTVSRIRTEHFPLTLESARPSHTSQYLCASSAAGMGLAQETQYFGPGTRLLVL.

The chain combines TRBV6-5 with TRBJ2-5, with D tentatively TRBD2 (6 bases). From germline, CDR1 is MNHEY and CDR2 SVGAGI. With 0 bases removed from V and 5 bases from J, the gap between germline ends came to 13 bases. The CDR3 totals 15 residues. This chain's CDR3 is CASSYSVQGGETQYF. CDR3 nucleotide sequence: TGTGCCAGCAGTTACTCGGTTCAGGGAGGCGAGACCCAGTACTTC.

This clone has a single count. The CDR3 loop is CASSEFGENTEAFF. Here the CDR3 DNA reads TGTGCCAGCAGTGAATTCGGAGAGAACACTGAAGCTTTCTTT. This rearrangement joins TRBV25-1 to TRBJ1-1; D unresolved. The germline gives CDR1 MGHDK, CDR2 SYGVNS. The CDR3 sequence is 14 residues long. Deletions cut 1 base from V and 1 base from J, with 7 bases between.

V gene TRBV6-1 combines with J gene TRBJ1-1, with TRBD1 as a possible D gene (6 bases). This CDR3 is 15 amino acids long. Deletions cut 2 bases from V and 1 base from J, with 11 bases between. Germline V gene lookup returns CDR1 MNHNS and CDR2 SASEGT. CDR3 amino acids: CASSEFGTPNTEAFF. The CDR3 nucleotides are TGTGCCAGCAGTGAATTTGGGACACCGAACACTGAAGCTTTCTTT.

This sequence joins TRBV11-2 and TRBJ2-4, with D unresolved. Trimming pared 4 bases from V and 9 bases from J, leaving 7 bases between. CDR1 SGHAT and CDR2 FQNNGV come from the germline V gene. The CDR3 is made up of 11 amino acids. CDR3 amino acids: CASSSLGIQYF. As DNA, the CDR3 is TGTGCCAGCAGCTCCCTCGGCATTCAGTACTTC.

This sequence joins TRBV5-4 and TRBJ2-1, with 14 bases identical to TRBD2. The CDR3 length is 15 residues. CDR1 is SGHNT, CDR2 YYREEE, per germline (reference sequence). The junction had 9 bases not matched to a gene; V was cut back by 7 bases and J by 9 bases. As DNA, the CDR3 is TGTGCCAGCTCGTCGGGACTAGCGGGAGTAGGTGAGCAGTTCTTC. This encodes CASSSGLAGVGEQFF.

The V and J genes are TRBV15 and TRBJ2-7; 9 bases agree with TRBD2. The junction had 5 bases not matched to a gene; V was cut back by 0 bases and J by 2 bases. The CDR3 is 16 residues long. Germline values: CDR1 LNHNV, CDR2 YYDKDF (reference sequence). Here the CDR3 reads CATSRDQVAGAYEQYF. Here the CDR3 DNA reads TGTGCCACCAGCAGAGATCAGGTAGCGGGGGCCTACGAGCAGTACTTC. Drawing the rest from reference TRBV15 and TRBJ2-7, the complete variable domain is DAMVIQNPRYQVTQFGKPVTLSCSQTLNHNVMYWYQQKSSQAPKLLFHYYDKDFNNEADTPDNFQSRRPNTSFCFLDIRSPGLGDTAMYLCATSRDQVAGAYEQYFGPGTRLTVT.

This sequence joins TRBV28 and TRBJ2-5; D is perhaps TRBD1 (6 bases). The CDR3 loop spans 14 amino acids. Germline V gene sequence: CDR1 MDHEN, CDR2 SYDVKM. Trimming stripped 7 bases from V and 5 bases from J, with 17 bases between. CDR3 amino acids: CASMGGGVLETQYF. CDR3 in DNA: TGTGCCAGCATGGGTGGGGGCGTACTGGAGACCCAGTACTTC.

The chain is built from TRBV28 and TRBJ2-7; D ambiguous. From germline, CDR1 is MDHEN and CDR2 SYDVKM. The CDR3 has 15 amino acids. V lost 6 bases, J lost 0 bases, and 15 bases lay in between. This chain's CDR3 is CASRLVSLSSYEQYF. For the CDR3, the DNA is TGTGCCAGCAGGTTAGTCTCCCTCAGCTCCTACGAGCAGTACTTC.

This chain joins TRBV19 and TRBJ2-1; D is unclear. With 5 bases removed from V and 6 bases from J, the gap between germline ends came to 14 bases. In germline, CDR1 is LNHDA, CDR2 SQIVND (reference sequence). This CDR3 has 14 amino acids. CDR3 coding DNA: TGTGCCAGTAGTCTCCTTCAGGCGCGCAATGAGCAGTTCTTC. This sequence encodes CASSLLQARNEQFF.

CDR3 region: CASSPNSNTGELFF. The CDR3, as DNA: TGCGCCAGCAGCCCCAACTCGAACACCGGGGAGCTGTTTTTT. V and J are TRBV5-1 and TRBJ2-2; no definite D call. V dropped 4 bases and J dropped 0 bases, with 7 bases sitting between them. The CDR3 contains 14 residues. Germline CDR1 and CDR2: SGHRS and YFSETQ.

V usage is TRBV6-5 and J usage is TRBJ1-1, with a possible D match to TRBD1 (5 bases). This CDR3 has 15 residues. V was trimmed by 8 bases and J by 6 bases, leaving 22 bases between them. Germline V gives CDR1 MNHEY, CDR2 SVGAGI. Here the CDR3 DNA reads TGTGCCAGCTCCGTGGCCTGGCGGGACGCTCCTGAAGCTTTCTTT. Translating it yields CASSVAWRDAPEAFF.

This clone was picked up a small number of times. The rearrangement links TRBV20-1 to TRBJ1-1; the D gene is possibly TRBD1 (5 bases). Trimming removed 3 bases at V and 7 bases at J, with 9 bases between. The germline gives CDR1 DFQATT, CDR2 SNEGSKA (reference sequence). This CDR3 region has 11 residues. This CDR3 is CSASRTYEAFF. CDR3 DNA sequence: TGCAGTGCTAGTAGGACATATGAAGCTTTCTTT.

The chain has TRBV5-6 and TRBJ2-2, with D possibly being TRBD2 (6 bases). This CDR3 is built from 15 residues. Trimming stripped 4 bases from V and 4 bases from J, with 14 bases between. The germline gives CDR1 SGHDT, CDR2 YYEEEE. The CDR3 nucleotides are TGTGCCAGCAGCGTCGGGAGTTTGTTCACCGGGGAGCTGTTTTTT. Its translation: CASSVGSLFTGELFF.

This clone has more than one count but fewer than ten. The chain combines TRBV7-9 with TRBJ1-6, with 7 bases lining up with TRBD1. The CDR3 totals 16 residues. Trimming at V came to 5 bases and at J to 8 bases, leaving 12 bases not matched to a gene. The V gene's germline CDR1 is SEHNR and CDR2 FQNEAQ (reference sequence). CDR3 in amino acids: CASSPRGQVGYSPLHF. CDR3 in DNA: TGTGCCAGCAGCCCAAGAGGACAGGTCGGGTATTCACCCCTCCACTTT.

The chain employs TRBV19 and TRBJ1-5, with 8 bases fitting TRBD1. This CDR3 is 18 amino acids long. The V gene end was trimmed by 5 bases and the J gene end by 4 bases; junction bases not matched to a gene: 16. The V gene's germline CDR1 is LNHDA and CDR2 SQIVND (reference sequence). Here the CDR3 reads CASSPRQGQEVLNQPQHF. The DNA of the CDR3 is TGTGCCAGTAGTCCAAGACAGGGACAGGAGGTCTTAAATCAGCCCCAGCATTTT. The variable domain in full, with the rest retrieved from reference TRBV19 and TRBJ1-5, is DGGITQSPKYLFRKEGQNVTLSCEQNLNHDAMYWYRQDPGQGLRLIYYSQIVNDFQKGDIAEGYSVSREKKESFPLTVTSAQKNPTAFYLCASSPRQGQEVLNQPQHFGDGTRLSIL.

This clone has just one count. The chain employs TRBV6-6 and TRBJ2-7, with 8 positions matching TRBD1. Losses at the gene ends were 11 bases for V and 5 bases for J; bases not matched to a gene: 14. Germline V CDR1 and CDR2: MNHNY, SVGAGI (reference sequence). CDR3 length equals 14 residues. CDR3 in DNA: TGTGCCGCCGGGACAGGTTATTTCCCTAACGAGCAGTACTTC. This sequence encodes CAAGTGYFPNEQYF.

CDR3 in amino acids: CASSQGLAAYEQYF. In nucleotides, the CDR3 is TGTGCCAGCAGCCAAGGACTTGCAGCCTACGAGCAGTACTTC. The gene calls are TRBV7-6 and TRBJ2-7, with a weak D call TRBD2 (5 bases). V was shortened by 5 bases and J by 2 bases, with 13 bases between the two germline ends. Germline lookup yields CDR1 SGHVS and CDR2 FNYEAQ. The CDR3 has 14 amino acids.